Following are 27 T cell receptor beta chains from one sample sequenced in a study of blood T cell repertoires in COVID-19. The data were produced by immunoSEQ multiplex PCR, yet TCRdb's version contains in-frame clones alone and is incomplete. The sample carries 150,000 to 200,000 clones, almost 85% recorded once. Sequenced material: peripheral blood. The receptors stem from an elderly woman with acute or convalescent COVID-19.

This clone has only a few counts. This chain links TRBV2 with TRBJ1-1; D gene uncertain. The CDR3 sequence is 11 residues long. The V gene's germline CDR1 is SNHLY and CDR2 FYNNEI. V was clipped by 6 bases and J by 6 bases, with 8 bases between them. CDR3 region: CASRGLSEAFF. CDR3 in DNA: TGTGCCAGCAGGGGCTTATCTGAAGCTTTCTTT. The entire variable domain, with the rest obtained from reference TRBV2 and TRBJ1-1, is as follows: EPEVTQTPSHQVTQMGQEVILRCVPISNHLYFYWYRQILGQKVEFLVSFYNNEISEKSEIFDDQFSVERPDGSNFTLKIRSTKLEDSAMYFCASRGLSEAFFGQGTRLTVV.

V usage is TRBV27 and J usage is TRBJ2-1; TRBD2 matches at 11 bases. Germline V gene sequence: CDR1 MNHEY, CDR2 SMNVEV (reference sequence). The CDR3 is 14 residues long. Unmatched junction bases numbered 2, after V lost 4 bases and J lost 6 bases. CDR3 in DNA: TGTGCCAGCAGTTACGGGACTAGCGGCAATGAGCAGTTCTTC. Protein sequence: CASSYGTSGNEQFF.

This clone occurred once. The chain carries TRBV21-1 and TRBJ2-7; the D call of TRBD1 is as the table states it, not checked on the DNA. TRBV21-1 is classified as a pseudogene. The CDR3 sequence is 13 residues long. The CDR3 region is CASSPPGIYEQYF. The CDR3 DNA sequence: TGTGCCAGCAGTCCCCCAGGAATCTACGAGCAGTACTTC.

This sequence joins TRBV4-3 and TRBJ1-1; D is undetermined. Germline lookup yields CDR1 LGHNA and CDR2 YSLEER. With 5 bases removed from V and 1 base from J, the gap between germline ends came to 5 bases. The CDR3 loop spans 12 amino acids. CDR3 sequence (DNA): TGCGCCAGCAGCGGAGAGAACACTGAAGCTTTCTTT. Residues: CASSGENTEAFF.

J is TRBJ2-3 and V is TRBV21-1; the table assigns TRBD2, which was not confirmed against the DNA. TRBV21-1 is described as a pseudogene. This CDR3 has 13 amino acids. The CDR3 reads CASSKGATDTQYF. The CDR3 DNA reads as TGTGCCAGCAGCAAAGGAGCCACAGATACGCAGTATTTT.

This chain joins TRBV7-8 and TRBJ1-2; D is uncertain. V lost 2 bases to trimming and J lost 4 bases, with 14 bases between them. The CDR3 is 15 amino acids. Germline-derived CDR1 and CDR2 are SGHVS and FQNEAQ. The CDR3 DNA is TGTGCCAGCAGCTTAAGGGAGTTGAACTCCTATGGCTACACCTTC. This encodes CASSLRELNSYGYTF.

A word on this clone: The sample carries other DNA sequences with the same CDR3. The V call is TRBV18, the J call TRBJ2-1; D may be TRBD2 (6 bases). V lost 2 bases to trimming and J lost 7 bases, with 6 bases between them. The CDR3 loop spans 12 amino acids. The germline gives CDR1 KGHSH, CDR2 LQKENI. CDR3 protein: CASSPGGNEQFF. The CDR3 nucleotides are TGTGCCAGCTCACCAGGAGGGAATGAGCAGTTCTTC.

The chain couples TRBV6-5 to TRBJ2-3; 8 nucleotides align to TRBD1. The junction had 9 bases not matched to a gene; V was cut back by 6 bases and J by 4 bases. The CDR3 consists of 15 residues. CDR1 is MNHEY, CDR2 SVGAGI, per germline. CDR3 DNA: TGTGCCAGCAGGAAGGGAGACAGGGGCGCAGATACGCAGTATTTT. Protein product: CASRKGDRGADTQYF.

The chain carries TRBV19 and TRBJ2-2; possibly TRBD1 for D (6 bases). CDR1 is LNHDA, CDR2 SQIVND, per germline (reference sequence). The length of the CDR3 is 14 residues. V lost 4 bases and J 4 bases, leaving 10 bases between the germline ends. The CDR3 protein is CASSTRQATGELFF. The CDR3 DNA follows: TGTGCCAGTAGTACCAGACAGGCCACCGGGGAGCTGTTTTTT.

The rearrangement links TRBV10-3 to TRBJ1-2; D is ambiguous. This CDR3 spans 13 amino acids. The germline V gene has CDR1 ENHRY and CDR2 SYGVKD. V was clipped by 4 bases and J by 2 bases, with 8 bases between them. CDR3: CAISGGGNYGYTF. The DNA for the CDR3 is TGTGCCATCAGTGGAGGAGGCAACTATGGCTACACCTTC.

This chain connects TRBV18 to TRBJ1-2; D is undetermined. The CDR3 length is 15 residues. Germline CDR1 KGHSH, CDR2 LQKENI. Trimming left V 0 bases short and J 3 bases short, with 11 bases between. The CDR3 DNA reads TGTGCCAGCTCACCACCAAGCGGGCAAGACTATGGCTACACCTTC. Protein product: CASSPPSGQDYGYTF.

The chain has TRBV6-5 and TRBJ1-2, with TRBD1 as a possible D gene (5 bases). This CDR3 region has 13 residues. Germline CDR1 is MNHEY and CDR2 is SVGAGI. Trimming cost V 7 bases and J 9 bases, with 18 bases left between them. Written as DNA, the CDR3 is TGTGCCAGCATGGAAGACAGTGGGGCTCGCTACACCTTC. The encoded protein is CASMEDSGARYTF.

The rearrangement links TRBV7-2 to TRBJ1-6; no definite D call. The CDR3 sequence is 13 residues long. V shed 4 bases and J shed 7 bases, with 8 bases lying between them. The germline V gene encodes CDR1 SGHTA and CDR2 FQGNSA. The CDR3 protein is CASSSNRNSPLHF. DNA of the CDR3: TGTGCCAGCAGCTCTAACCGAAATTCACCCCTCCACTTT.

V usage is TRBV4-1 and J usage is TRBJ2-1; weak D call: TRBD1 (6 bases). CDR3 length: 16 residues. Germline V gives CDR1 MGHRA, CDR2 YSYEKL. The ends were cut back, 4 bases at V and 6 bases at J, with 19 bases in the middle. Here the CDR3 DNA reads TGCGCCAGCAGCCCCGAAACAGGGTTAGGTGGCAATGAGCAGTTCTTC. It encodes CASSPETGLGGNEQFF.

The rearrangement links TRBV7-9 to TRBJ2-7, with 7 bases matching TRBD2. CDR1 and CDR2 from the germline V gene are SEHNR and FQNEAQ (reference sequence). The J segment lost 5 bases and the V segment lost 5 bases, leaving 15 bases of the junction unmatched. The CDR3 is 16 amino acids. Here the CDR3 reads CASSQDGGRERNEQYF. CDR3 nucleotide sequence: TGTGCCAGCAGCCAAGACGGTGGGAGGGAGCGCAACGAGCAGTACTTC.

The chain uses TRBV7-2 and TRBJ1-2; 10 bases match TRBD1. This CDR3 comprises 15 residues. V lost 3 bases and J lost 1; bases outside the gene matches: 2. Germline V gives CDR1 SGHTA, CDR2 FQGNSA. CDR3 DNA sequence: TGTGCCAGCAGCTTCCGGACAGGGGGTAACTATGGCTACACCTTC. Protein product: CASSFRTGGNYGYTF.

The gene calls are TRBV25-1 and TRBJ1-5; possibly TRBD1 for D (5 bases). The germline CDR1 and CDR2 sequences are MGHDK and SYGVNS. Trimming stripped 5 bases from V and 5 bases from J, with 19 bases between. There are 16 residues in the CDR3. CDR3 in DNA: TGTGCCAGCAGTCCTAAATCCTTCCAGGGCCATCAGCCCCAGCATTTT. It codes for CASSPKSFQGHQPQHF.

The CDR3 DNA reads TGTGCCAGCAGTTTAGCGGGAGCTTCCTACAATGAGCAGTTCTTC. Translated, it gives CASSLAGASYNEQFF. The chain joins TRBV6-5 to TRBJ2-1; 9 bases fit TRBD2. The germline gives CDR1 MNHEY, CDR2 SVGAGI. Trimming removed 4 bases from V and 1 base from J; junction bases left unmatched: 2. The CDR3 has 15 amino acids.

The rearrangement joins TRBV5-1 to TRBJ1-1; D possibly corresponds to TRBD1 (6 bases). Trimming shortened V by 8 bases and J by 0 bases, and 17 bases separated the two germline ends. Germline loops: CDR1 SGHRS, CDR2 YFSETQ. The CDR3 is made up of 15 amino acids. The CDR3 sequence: CASSRDTGMNTEAFF. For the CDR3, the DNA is TGCGCCAGTTCCCGGGACACCGGTATGAACACTGAAGCTTTCTTT.

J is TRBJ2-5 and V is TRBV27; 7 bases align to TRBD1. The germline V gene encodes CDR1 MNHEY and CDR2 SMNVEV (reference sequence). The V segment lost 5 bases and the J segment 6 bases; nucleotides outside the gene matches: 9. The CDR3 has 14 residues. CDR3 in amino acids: CASSANRGLQTQYF. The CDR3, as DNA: TGTGCCAGCAGTGCAAACAGGGGTTTACAGACCCAGTACTTC.

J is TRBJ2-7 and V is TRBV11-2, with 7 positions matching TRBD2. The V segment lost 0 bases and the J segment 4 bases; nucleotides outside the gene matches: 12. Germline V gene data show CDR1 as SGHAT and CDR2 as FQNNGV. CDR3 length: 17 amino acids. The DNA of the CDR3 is TGTGCCAGCAGCTTAGATGGGTCGGGAGGTTTTAAGTACGAGCAGTACTTC. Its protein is CASSLDGSGGFKYEQYF.

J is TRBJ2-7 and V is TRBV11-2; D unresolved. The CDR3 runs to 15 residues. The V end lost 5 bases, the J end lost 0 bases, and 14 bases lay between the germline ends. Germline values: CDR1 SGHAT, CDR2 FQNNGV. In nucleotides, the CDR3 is TGTGCCAGCAGCGAAGCGACGGAGTCCTCCTACGAGCAGTACTTC. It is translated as CASSEATESSYEQYF.

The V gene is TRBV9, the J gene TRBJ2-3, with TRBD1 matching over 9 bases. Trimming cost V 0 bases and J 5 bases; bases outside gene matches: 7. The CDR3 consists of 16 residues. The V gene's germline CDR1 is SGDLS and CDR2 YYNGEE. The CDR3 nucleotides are TGTGCCAGCAGCGTAGTCGCGGGACAGGGAAAAGATACGCAGTATTTT. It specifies CASSVVAGQGKDTQYF.

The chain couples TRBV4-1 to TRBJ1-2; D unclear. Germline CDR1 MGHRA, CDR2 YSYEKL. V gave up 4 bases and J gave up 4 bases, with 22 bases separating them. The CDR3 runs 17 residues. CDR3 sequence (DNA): TGCGCCAGCAGCCGCGATTATGACGGGTCCAGTCCCTATGGCTACACCTTC. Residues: CASSRDYDGSSPYGYTF.

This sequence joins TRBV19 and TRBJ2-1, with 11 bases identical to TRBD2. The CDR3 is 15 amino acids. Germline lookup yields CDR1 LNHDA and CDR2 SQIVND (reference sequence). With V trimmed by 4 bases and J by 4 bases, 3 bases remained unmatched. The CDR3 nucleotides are TGTGCCAGTAGTAACAGACTAGCGGGGTACAATGAGCAGTTCTTC. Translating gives CASSNRLAGYNEQFF.

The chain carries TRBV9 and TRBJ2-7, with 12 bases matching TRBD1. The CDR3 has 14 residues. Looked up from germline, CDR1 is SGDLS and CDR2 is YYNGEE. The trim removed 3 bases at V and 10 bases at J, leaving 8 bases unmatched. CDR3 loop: CASSAGTGGSGQYF. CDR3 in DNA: TGTGCCAGCAGCGCCGGGACAGGGGGCTCAGGACAGTACTTC.

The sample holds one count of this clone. The CDR3 loop is CASLDPSGSSYNEQFF. CDR3 DNA sequence: TGCGCCAGCCTCGACCCCTCGGGGAGCTCCTACAATGAGCAGTTCTTC. The J gene is TRBJ2-1, the V gene TRBV5-1, with a possible D match to TRBD2 (5 bases). CDR1 SGHRS and CDR2 YFSETQ come from the germline V gene. This CDR3 comprises 16 residues. Trimming cost V 7 bases and J 0 bases, with 17 bases left between them.